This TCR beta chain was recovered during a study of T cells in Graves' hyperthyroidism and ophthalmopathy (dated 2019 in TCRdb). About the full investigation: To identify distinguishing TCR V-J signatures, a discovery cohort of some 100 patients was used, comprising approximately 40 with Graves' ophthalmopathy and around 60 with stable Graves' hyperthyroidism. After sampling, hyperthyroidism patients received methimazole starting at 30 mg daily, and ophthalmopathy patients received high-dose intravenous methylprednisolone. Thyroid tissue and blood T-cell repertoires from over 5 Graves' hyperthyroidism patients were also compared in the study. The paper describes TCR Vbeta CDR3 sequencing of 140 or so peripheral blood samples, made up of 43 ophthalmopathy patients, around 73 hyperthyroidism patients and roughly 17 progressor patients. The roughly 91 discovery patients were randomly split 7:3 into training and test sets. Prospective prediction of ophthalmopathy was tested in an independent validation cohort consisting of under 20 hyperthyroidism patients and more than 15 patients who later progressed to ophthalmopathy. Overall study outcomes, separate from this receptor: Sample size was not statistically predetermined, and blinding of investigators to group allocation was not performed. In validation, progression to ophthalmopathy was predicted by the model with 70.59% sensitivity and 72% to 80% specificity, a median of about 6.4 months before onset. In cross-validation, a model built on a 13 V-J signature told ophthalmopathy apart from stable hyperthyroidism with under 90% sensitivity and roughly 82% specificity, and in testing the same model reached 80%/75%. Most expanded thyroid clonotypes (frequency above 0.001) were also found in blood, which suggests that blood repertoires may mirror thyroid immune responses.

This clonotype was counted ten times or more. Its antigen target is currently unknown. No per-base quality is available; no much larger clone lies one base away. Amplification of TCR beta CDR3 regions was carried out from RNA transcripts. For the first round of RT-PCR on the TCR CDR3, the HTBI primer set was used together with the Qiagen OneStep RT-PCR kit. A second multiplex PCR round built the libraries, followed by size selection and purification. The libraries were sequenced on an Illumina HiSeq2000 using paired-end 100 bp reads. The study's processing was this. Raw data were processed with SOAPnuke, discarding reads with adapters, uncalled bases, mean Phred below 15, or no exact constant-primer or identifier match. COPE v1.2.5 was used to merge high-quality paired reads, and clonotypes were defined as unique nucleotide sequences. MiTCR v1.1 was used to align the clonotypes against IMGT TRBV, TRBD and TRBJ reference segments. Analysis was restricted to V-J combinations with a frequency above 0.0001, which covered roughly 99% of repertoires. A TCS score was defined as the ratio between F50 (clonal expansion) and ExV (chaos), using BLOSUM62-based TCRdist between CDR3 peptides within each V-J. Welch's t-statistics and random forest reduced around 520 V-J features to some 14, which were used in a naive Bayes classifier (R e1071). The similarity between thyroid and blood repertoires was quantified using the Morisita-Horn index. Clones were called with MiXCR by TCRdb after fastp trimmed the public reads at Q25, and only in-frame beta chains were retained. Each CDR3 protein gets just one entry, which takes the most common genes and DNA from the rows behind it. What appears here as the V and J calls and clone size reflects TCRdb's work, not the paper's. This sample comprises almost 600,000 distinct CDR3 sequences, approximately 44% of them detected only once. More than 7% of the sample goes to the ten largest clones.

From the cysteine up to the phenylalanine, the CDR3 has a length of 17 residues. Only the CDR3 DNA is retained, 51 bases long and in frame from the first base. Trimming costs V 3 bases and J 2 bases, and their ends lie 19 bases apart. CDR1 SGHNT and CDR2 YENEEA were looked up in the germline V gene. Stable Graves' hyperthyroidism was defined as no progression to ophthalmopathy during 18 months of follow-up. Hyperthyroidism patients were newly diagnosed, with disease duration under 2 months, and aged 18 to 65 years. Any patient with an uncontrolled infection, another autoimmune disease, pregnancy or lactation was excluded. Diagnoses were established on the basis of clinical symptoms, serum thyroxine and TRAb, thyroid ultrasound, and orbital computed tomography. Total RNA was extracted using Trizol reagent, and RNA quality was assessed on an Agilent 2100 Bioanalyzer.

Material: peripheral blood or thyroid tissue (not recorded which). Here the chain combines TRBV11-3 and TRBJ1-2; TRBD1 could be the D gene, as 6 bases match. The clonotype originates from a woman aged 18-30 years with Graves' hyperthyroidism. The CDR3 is CASSFAPRGGYNYGYTF. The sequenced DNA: TGTGCCAGCAGCTTTGCCCCCCGTGGGGGCTACAACTATGGCTACACCTTC.